Given below is one TCR beta chain in context. Its specificity is not known. The repertoire was sequenced with immunoSEQ multiplex PCR; TCRdb's copy has only in-frame clones and lacks some. The table has over 100,000 clones, around nine tenths seen once. This CDR3 has 15 residues. Germline CDR1 LNHNV, CDR2 YYDKDF (reference sequence). The germline V and J ends were trimmed by 1 base and 2 bases, with 10 bases remaining between them. These data are taken from a study of T cell responses to AZD1222 COVID-19 vaccine. Broader study findings: Donors were largely white British and mainly female; clonal diversity was possibly underestimated.

The J gene is TRBJ2-3, the V gene TRBV15; D call uncertain. This material consisted of peripheral blood, taken on day 0 of AZD1222 vaccination. The receptor's source is an adult in good health. CDR3: CATSRVGRTTDTQYF. CDR3 DNA sequence: TGTGCCACCAGCAGAGTAGGGCGGACCACAGATACGCAGTATTTT.